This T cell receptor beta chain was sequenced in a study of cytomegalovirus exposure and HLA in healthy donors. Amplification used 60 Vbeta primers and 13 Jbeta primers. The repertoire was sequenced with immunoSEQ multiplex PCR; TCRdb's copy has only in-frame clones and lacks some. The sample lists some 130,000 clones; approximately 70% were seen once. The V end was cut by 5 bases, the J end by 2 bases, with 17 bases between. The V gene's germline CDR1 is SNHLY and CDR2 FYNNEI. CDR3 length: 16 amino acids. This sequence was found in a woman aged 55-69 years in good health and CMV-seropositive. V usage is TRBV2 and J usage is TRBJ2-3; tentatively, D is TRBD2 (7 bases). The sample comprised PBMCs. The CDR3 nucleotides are TGTGCCAGCAGTTTGATGGGAGGGGGGAACACAGATACGCAGTATTTT. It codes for CASSLMGGGNTDTQYF.